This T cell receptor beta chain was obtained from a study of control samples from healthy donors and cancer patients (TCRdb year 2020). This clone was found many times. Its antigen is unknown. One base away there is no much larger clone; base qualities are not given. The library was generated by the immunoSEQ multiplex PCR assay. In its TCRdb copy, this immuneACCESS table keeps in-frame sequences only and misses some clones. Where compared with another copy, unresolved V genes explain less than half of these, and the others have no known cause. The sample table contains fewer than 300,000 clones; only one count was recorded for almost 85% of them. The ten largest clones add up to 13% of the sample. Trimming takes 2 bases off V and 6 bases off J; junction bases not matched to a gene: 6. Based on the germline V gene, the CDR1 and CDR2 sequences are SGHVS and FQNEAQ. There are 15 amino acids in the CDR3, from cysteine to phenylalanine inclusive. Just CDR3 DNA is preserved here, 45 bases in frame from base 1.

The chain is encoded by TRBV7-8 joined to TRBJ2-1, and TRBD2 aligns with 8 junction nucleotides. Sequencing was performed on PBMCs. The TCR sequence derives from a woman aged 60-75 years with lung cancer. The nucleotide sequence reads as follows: TGTGCCAGCAGCTTAATCGCGGGGGGAATCAATGAGCAGTTCTTC. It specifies CASSLIAGGINEQFF.